This is a list of T cell receptor beta chains from one sample in a study of T-cell reconstitution after alpha-beta-depleted transplantation in children. TCRdb independently ran MiXCR on the PCR reads; one entry per CDR3 protein. The sample has some 200,000 distinct CDR3 sequences, 6.6% seen once. The source was PBMCs, collected before TCRalphabeta/CD19-depleted stem cell transplant. These receptors were obtained from a boy younger than 10 with acute lymphoblastic leukemia, due to receive a stem cell transplant. CDR3s include the opening cysteine and the closing phenylalanine or tryptophan. The D gene is left open where the match is weak. Clone sizes are given selectively: once, few, many, or a class where the clone is expanded.

J: TRBJ2-5; size: many; V: TRBV24-1; D: TRBD1; CDR3: CATSDHGQGQETQYF; DNA: TGTGCCACCAGTGATCATGGACAGGGACAAGAGACCCAGTACTTC
J: TRBJ2-2; size: many; V: TRBV27; D: TRBD1; CDR3: CASSDWDRGNTGELFF; DNA: TGTGCCAGCAGCGACTGGGACAGGGGGAACACCGGGGAGCTGTTTTTT
J: TRBJ2-1; size: -; V: TRBV19; D: -; CDR3: CASSTADHNEQFF; DNA: TGTGCCAGTAGTACGGCGGACCACAATGAGCAGTTCTTC
J: TRBJ1-1; size: many; V: TRBV29-1; D: TRBD1; CDR3: CSGNRGSTEAFF; DNA: TGCAGCGGAAACAGGGGGAGCACTGAAGCTTTCTTT
J: TRBJ2-7; size: -; V: TRBV9; D: -; CDR3: CASSVIEQVHEQYF; DNA: TGTGCCAGCAGCGTGATAGAACAGGTCCACGAGCAGTACTTC
J: TRBJ2-1; size: many; V: TRBV18; D: TRBD2; CDR3: CASSRLALYNEQFF; DNA: TGTGCCAGCTCCCGACTAGCGCTCTACAATGAGCAGTTCTTC
J: TRBJ1-1; size: few; V: TRBV6-5; D: -; CDR3: CASSYSRDGTEAFF; DNA: TGTGCCAGCAGTTACTCCCGTGACGGCACTGAAGCTTTCTTT
J: TRBJ2-7; size: many; V: TRBV29-1; D: -; CDR3: CSALGSYEQYF; DNA: TGCAGCGCTCTAGGGTCCTACGAGCAGTACTTC
J: TRBJ2-1; size: many; V: TRBV7-2; D: -; CDR3: CASSPRSGNGEQFF; DNA: TGTGCCAGCAGCCCGCGGTCTGGGAACGGTGAGCAGTTCTTC
J: TRBJ2-4; size: few; V: TRBV14; D: TRBD2; CDR3: CASSRLAGESNIQYF; DNA: TGTGCCAGCAGCCGTCTAGCGGGAGAGTCGAACATTCAGTACTTC
J: TRBJ1-1; size: many; V: TRBV3-1; D: -; CDR3: CASSQGPLAGVSEAFF; DNA: TGTGCCAGCAGCCAAGGGCCTTTGGCAGGGGTATCTGAAGCTTTCTTT
J: TRBJ2-7; size: many; V: TRBV20-1; D: TRBD2; CDR3: CSAYLLAGGSYEQYF; DNA: TGCAGTGCGTATTTGCTAGCGGGGGGTTCCTACGAGCAGTACTTC
J: TRBJ1-2; size: -; V: TRBV7-6; D: -; CDR3: CASSLADYYGYTF; DNA: TGTGCCAGCAGCTTAGCTGATTACTATGGCTACACCTTC
J: TRBJ2-3; size: many; V: TRBV29-1; D: -; CDR3: CSVEDGSTDTQYF; DNA: TGCAGCGTTGAAGACGGAAGCACAGATACGCAGTATTTT
J: TRBJ2-5; size: many; V: TRBV20-1; D: -; CDR3: CSARRRGQETQYF; DNA: TGCAGTGCTAGACGGAGAGGACAAGAGACCCAGTACTTC
J: TRBJ2-1; size: many; V: TRBV28; D: TRBD1; CDR3: CASTPGQSTYNEQFF; DNA: TGTGCCAGCACCCCGGGACAGAGTACATACAATGAGCAGTTCTTC
J: TRBJ2-7; size: many; V: TRBV7-2; D: TRBD2; CDR3: CASSPGLAAYEQYF; DNA: TGTGCCAGCAGCCCCGGACTAGCGGCCTACGAGCAGTACTTC
J: TRBJ2-2; size: once; V: TRBV28; D: -; CDR3: CASRKPPGELFF; DNA: TGTGCCAGCAGGAAGCCTCCCGGGGAGCTGTTTTTT
J: TRBJ2-7; size: few; V: TRBV5-5; D: -; CDR3: CASTDGEAEQYF; DNA: TGTGCCAGCACTGACGGGGAGGCCGAGCAGTACTTC
J: TRBJ2-1; size: -; V: TRBV20-1; D: TRBD2; CDR3: CCAYYSGANSYNEQFF; DNA: TGCTGTGCTTACTATAGCGGGGCCAATTCCTACAATGAGCAGTTCTTC
J: TRBJ2-7; size: few; V: TRBV20-1; D: -; CDR3: CSARDSVGVIYEQYF; DNA: TGCAGTGCTAGGGATAGTGTGGGAGTTATTTACGAGCAGTACTTC
J: TRBJ2-1; size: few; V: TRBV19; D: -; CDR3: CASSSGASQFF; DNA: TGTGCCAGTAGTAGTGGGGCTAGTCAGTTCTTC
J: TRBJ2-5; size: -; V: TRBV6-1; D: TRBD2; CDR3: CASSPFGLAGEETQYF; DNA: TGTGCCAGCAGTCCTTTTGGACTAGCGGGGGAAGAGACCCAGTACTTC
J: TRBJ2-5; size: many; V: TRBV20-1; D: TRBD2; CDR3: CSARWGLGQETQYF; DNA: TGCAGTGCTAGATGGGGACTAGGACAAGAGACCCAGTACTTC
J: TRBJ2-3; size: many; V: TRBV25-1; D: -; CDR3: CASSEQGSITDTQYF; DNA: TGTGCCAGCAGTGAACAGGGGAGCATCACAGATACGCAGTATTTT
J: TRBJ2-2; size: many; V: TRBV24-1; D: TRBD2; CDR3: CATSDSGLAGEIVDTGELFF; DNA: TGTGCCACCAGTGATTCGGGACTAGCGGGAGAGATAGTGGACACCGGGGAGCTGTTTTTT
J: TRBJ2-2; size: many; V: TRBV7-9; D: -; CDR3: CASSSPGELFF; DNA: TGTGCCAGCAGCTCCCCCGGGGAGCTGTTTTTT
J: TRBJ2-1; size: few; V: TRBV29-1; D: TRBD2; CDR3: CSVVFLAGGSSYNEQFF; DNA: TGCAGCGTTGTCTTCCTAGCGGGGGGGAGCTCCTACAATGAGCAGTTCTTC
J: TRBJ2-1; size: many; V: TRBV5-4; D: TRBD1; CDR3: CASSGGQGEFF; DNA: TGTGCCAGCAGCGGGGGACAGGGGGAGTTCTTC
J: TRBJ2-5; size: -; V: TRBV9; D: -; CDR3: CASSVGLGQQETQYF; DNA: TGTGCCAGCAGCGTAGGGTTGGGGCAGCAAGAGACCCAGTACTTC
J: TRBJ2-4; size: few; V: TRBV24-1; D: TRBD2; CDR3: CATSDPSGGANIQYF; DNA: TGTGCCACCAGTGATCCTAGCGGGGGGGCCAACATTCAGTACTTC
J: TRBJ2-3; size: few; V: TRBV11-2; D: -; CDR3: CASSLDLLLGAGTDTQYF; DNA: TGTGCCAGCAGCTTAGATCTGTTGTTGGGGGCAGGCACAGATACGCAGTATTTT
J: TRBJ1-1; size: few; V: TRBV27; D: -; CDR3: CASSSQGGLNTEAFF; DNA: TGTGCCAGCAGTTCTCAGGGAGGTTTGAACACTGAAGCTTTCTTT
J: TRBJ1-4; size: many; V: TRBV7-9; D: -; CDR3: CASTSASNEKLFF; DNA: TGTGCCAGCACCTCGGCCAGTAATGAAAAACTGTTTTTT
J: TRBJ2-5; size: few; V: TRBV20-1; D: -; CDR3: CSARRVIQETQYF; DNA: TGCAGTGCCCGACGGGTCATCCAAGAGACCCAGTACTTC
J: TRBJ2-5; size: -; V: TRBV7-2; D: TRBD2; CDR3: CASRTTSGRTETQYF; DNA: TGTGCCAGCAGAACAACTAGCGGGAGGACGGAGACCCAGTACTTC
J: TRBJ1-3; size: few; V: TRBV12-3/TRBV12-4; D: -; CDR3: CASSAAGAGNTIYF; DNA: TGTGCCAGCAGTGCGGCGGGGGCTGGAAACACCATATATTTT
J: TRBJ2-3; size: many; V: TRBV7-9; D: -; CDR3: CASSSSIGATDTQYF; DNA: TGTGCCAGCAGCTCCTCTATCGGGGCCACAGATACGCAGTATTTT
J: TRBJ1-6; size: many; V: TRBV28; D: TRBD1; CDR3: CASSYGTGKNSPLHF; DNA: TGTGCCAGCAGTTATGGGACAGGGAAGAATTCACCCCTCCACTTT
J: TRBJ2-2; size: many; V: TRBV12-3/TRBV12-4; D: -; CDR3: CASRYLGGYTGELFF; DNA: TGTGCCAGCAGGTACCTCGGGGGATACACCGGGGAGCTGTTTTTT
J: TRBJ2-5; size: many; V: TRBV29-1; D: -; CDR3: CSVGGGGETQYF; DNA: TGCAGCGTTGGAGGAGGGGGAGAGACCCAGTACTTC
J: TRBJ2-1; size: -; V: TRBV12-1; D: -; CDR3: CASSSSTSGGANEQFF; DNA: TGTGCCAGCAGCTCGTCGACTAGCGGGGGGGCTAATGAGCAGTTCTTC
J: TRBJ2-7; size: many; V: TRBV7-9; D: -; CDR3: CASSPPTLYEQYF; DNA: TGTGCCAGCAGTCCACCGACACTCTACGAGCAGTACTTC
J: TRBJ1-6; size: many; V: TRBV7-9; D: -; CDR3: CASSLAPDSPLHF; DNA: TGTGCCAGCAGCTTAGCGCCGGATTCACCCCTCCACTTT
J: TRBJ1-5; size: few; V: TRBV20-1; D: -; CDR3: CSAIGTDSNQPQHF; DNA: TGCAGTGCTATCGGGACGGATAGCAATCAGCCCCAGCATTTT
J: TRBJ2-7; size: -; V: TRBV4-3; D: TRBD1; CDR3: CASSQDLGQAYEQYF; DNA: TGCGCCAGCAGCCAAGATTTAGGACAGGCATACGAGCAGTACTTC
J: TRBJ2-1; size: few; V: TRBV28; D: -; CDR3: CASSLRGSNEQFF; DNA: TGTGCCAGCAGTTTAAGGGGCTCTAATGAGCAGTTCTTC
J: TRBJ2-2; size: many; V: TRBV20-1; D: -; CDR3: CSASNRDNTGELFF; DNA: TGCAGTGCTAGTAACCGGGATAACACCGGGGAGCTGTTTTTT
J: TRBJ2-5; size: few; V: TRBV25-1; D: -; CDR3: CASSEGGAQETQYF; DNA: TGTGCCAGCAGTGAGGGGGGGGCCCAAGAGACCCAGTACTTC
J: TRBJ2-5; size: few; V: TRBV2; D: TRBD2; CDR3: CASTKGLAEKETQYF; DNA: TGTGCCAGCACCAAAGGGCTAGCGGAAAAAGAGACCCAGTACTTC
J: TRBJ2-7; size: once; V: TRBV7-2; D: -; CDR3: CASTNEGVGYEQYF; DNA: TGTGCCAGCACCAACGAGGGGGTCGGGTACGAGCAGTACTTC
J: TRBJ2-1; size: many; V: TRBV29-1; D: -; CDR3: CSVRVEGGSYNEQFF; DNA: TGCAGCGTTCGCGTGGAGGGGGGCTCCTACAATGAGCAGTTCTTC
J: TRBJ1-1; size: many; V: TRBV19; D: TRBD1; CDR3: CARKDRPLNTEAFF; DNA: TGTGCCAGGAAGGACAGGCCTCTGAACACTGAAGCTTTCTTT
J: TRBJ1-2; size: -; V: TRBV7-2; D: -; CDR3: CASSFRTSNYGYTF; DNA: TGTGCCAGCAGCTTCCGGACCTCTAACTATGGCTACACCTTC
J: TRBJ2-3; size: few; V: TRBV6-1; D: -; CDR3: CATHTRGTDTQYF; DNA: TGTGCCACCCACACCCGGGGCACAGATACGCAGTATTTT
J: TRBJ1-4; size: -; V: TRBV30; D: -; CDR3: CAWSGGRTTNEKLFF; DNA: TGTGCCTGGAGTGGAGGACGGACAACTAATGAAAAACTGTTTTTT
J: TRBJ2-1; size: few; V: TRBV15; D: TRBD2; CDR3: CATSREPSGGYSYNEQFF; DNA: TGTGCCACCAGCAGAGAACCTAGCGGGGGATACTCCTACAATGAGCAGTTCTTC
J: TRBJ2-5; size: few; V: TRBV7-3; D: -; CDR3: CASSSSGTQTQYF; DNA: TGTGCCAGCAGCTCGTCCGGGACACAAACCCAGTACTTC